This TCR beta chain came from a study of CXCR3-negative and CXCR3-positive naive CD8 T cells. Researchers prepared the TRB cDNA libraries using 5' RACE with UMI labels. Each CDR3 protein gets one entry in TCRdb, which reprocessed the 5' RACE reads and gives no DNA. The sample's table shows 50,000 to 70,000 distinct CDR3 sequences. Study-level findings and limits: Naive cells positive for CXCR3 carried more hydrophobic TRB CDR3s than CXCR3-negative ones.

Naive CD8+ T cells were CD45RO-CCR7+CD27+CD95-. Comments on this clonotype: Its antigen is unidentified.

Sequencing used naive CXCR3+ CD8+ T cells from blood. As to subset: CD45RO-CCR7+CD27+CD95- naive CD8+ T cells expressing CXCR3 (TNR3+). This clonotype originated in a human donor in good health. Some clones in this sample may be carry-over from other donors' samples.

The CDR3 is CASSLFRGGGETQYF. J is TRBJ2-5 and V is TRBV7-2; without DNA, the TCRdb call of TRBD1 cannot be checked. Germline V gives CDR1 SGHTA, CDR2 FQGNSA. This CDR3 contains 15 residues.